Each of the 21 T cell receptor beta chains below was sequenced from the same sample in a study of T cell clonality in common variable immunodeficiency. Sequenced by immunoSEQ multiplex PCR; TCRdb stores in-frame clones only, minus some. The sample was found to contain tens of thousands of clones, and every one recurs. Source material: peripheral blood mononuclear cells. The receptor set was obtained from a person aged 18 to 69 in good health.

This clone was found many times. The read is 3 residues too short to cover the CDR3 end, so that end is filled in from the germline J gene. The V and J genes are TRBV19 and TRBJ2-1; 12 bases are a match to TRBD2. CDR1 and CDR2 from the germline V gene are LNHDA and SQIVND (reference sequence). After removal of 6 bases from V and 8 bases from J, the junction contained 5 bases not matched to a gene. The CDR3 has 14 amino acids. The CDR3 loop reads CASRRLAGDHEQFF. The sequenced CDR3 bases are TGTGCCAGTAGGAGACTAGCGGGAGATCATGAG.

This clone showed up many times. The CDR3 goes on 3 residues after the read ends, and that part is filled in from the germline J gene. The V call is TRBV12-3 or TRBV12-4, the J call TRBJ1-5, with TRBD1 matching 8 bases. V lost 1 base and J lost 3; bases outside the gene matches: 5. The CDR3 consists of 16 residues. Incomplete CDR3 DNA: TGTGCCAGCAGTTTAGTCAGGACAGGGATCAATCAGCCC. Its translation is CASSLVRTGINQP. The entire CDR3 sequence reads CASSLVRTGINQPQHF.

In its sample, this clone was seen many times. From the germline J gene comes the end of the CDR3, since the read stops 3 residues before it. V is TRBV6-1 and J is TRBJ2-7; weak D call: TRBD1 (6 bases). Germline CDR1 is MNHNS and CDR2 is SASEGT. V was cut by 2 bases and J by 4 bases, with 6 bases left in between. The CDR3 covers 12 residues. The DNA read from the CDR3 is TGTGCCAGCAGTGAACAGGGGTACGAG. Encoded protein: CASSEQGYE. The whole CDR3 sequence reads CASSEQGYEQYF.

There are many counts of this clone. The read halts 3 residues ahead of the CDR3 end, with the missing end drawn from the germline J gene. The V call is TRBV19, the J call TRBJ2-1, with D possibly being TRBD1 (5 bases). V gave up 5 bases and J gave up 1 base, with 12 bases separating them. Germline V gives CDR1 LNHDA, CDR2 SQIVND (reference sequence). The CDR3 totals 15 residues. CDR3 DNA (partial): TGTGCCAGTAGTCCCCCTGGGGCATCCTACAATGAG. Translation: CASSPPGASYNE. The whole CDR3 is CASSPPGASYNEQFF. Looking up the rest from reference TRBV19 and TRBJ2-1 gives the full variable domain: DGGITQSPKYLFRKEGQNVTLSCEQNLNHDAMYWYRQDPGQGLRLIYYSQIVNDFQKGDIAEGYSVSREKKESFPLTVTSAQKNPTAFYLCASSPPGASYNEQFFGPGTRLTVL.

In this sample, this clone turned up many times. The DNA ends 3 residues before the CDR3 does, and the rest of the CDR3 is filled in from the germline J gene. This rearrangement joins TRBV28 to TRBJ1-4; 9 bases match TRBD1. V was pared by 4 bases and J by 0 bases, with 3 bases of the junction left unmatched. Germline CDR1 and CDR2: MDHEN and SYDVKM. There are 16 residues in the CDR3. The CDR3 loop is CASSSTGGPTNEKLFF. CDR3 DNA, as far as it was read: TGTGCCAGCAGTTCGACAGGGGGTCCAACTAATGAAAAA.

About this clone itself: The DNA ends 3 residues before the CDR3 does, and the rest of the CDR3 is filled in from the germline J gene. The genes are TRBV25-1 and TRBJ1-2; TRBD1 aligns across 9 bases. This CDR3 has 15 amino acids. Germline values: CDR1 MGHDK, CDR2 SYGVNS. With V trimmed by 2 bases and J by 3 bases, 4 bases remained unmatched. The CDR3 protein is CASSEPGQGDYGYTF. The part of the CDR3 DNA that was read is TGTGCCAGCAGTGAACCGGGACAGGGAGACTATGGC.

Regarding this clone: The CDR3 extends 3 residues past the end of the read, so its final part is completed from the germline J gene. V usage is TRBV7-9 and J usage is TRBJ1-4; D unclear. Trimming removed 11 bases at V and 1 base at J, with 11 bases between. CDR3 length: 13 amino acids. Germline V gene lookup returns CDR1 SEHNR and CDR2 FQNEAQ (reference sequence). CDR3 sequence reads: CASVSGTNEKLFF. The sequenced part of the CDR3 DNA is TGTGCCTCAGTTTCGGGAACTAATGAAAAA.

This clone was recorded many times. The read terminates 3 residues ahead of where the CDR3 ends, so the germline J gene completes it. The J gene is TRBJ2-1, the V gene TRBV11-2; 8 nucleotides match TRBD2. V shed 7 bases, J shed 4 bases, and the junction held 9 bases outside the gene matches. Germline-derived CDR1 and CDR2 are SGHAT and FQNNGV. This CDR3 spans 15 amino acids. The CDR3 bases that were read are TGTGCCAGCACCCAAGCCGGGACTAGATACAATGAG. Translated: CASTQAGTRYNE. The CDR3 in full is CASTQAGTRYNEQFF. Full variable domain (rest looked up from reference TRBV11-2 and TRBJ2-1): EAGVAQSPRYKIIEKRQSVAFWCNPISGHATLYWYQQILGQGPKLLIQFQNNGVVDDSQLPKDRFSAERLKGVDSTLKIQPAKLEDSAVYLCASTQAGTRYNEQFFGPGTRLTVL.

This clone was picked up many times. The missing CDR3 end, 3 residues past where the read stops, is filled in from the germline J gene. The V and J genes are TRBV30 and TRBJ2-1; a weak D match, TRBD2 (5 bases). This CDR3 has 13 amino acids. CDR1 GTSNPN and CDR2 SVGIG come from the germline V gene (reference sequence). V dropped 5 bases and J dropped 1 base, with 9 bases sitting between them. This chain's CDR3 is CAWSGESYNEQFF. The part of the CDR3 DNA that was read is TGTGCCTGGTCCGGGGAGTCCTACAATGAG.

There are many counts of this clone. The read stops 3 residues short of the end of the CDR3; the missing end is completed from the germline J gene. The rearrangement uses TRBV6-4 and TRBJ2-7; D perhaps matches TRBD1 (6 bases). The V end was cut by 6 bases, the J end by 3 bases, with 18 bases between. The length of the CDR3 is 15 residues. Germline assignment: CDR1 MRHNA and CDR2 SNTAGT. CDR3 amino acids: CASRHPGDPLYEQYF. The CDR3 bases that were read are TGTGCCAGCAGGCACCCAGGGGATCCCCTCTACGAG.

Ten or more counts support this clone. The CDR3 end lies 3 residues beyond the end of the read and is filled in from the germline J gene. The chain recombines TRBV20-1 with TRBJ1-2; possible D gene TRBD1, 6 bases. Trimming shortened V by 5 bases and J by 0 bases, and 10 bases separated the two germline ends. Germline CDR1 DFQATT, CDR2 SNEGSKA (reference sequence). This CDR3 comprises 13 residues. The CDR3 loop is CSARNRANYGYTF. The DNA read from the CDR3 is TGCAGTGCTCGGAACAGGGCTAACTATGGC.

This clone was seen at least ten times. Sequencing ends 3 residues short of the CDR3 end; the germline J gene provides the rest. The J gene is TRBJ1-2, the V gene TRBV7-9; a weak D match, TRBD1 (5 bases). Germline CDR1 reads SEHNR; CDR2 reads FQNEAQ (reference sequence). There are 13 residues in the CDR3. V gave up 1 base and J gave up 3 bases, with 6 bases separating them. The CDR3 sequence: CASSLGGYYGYTF. Incomplete CDR3 DNA: TGTGCCAGCAGCTTAGGGGGCTACTATGGC. Full variable domain (rest looked up from reference TRBV7-9 and TRBJ1-2): DTGVSQNPRHKITKRGQNVTFRCDPISEHNRLYWYRQTLGQGPEFLTYFQNEAQLEKSRLLSDRFSAERPKGSFSTLEIQRTEQGDSAMYLCASSLGGYYGYTFGSGTRLTVV.

This clone has more than one count but fewer than ten. The CDR3 extends 3 residues past the end of the read, so its final part is completed from the germline J gene. The chain joins TRBV7-6 to TRBJ1-4; D may be TRBD1 (6 bases). Germline assignment: CDR1 SGHVS and CDR2 FNYEAQ. V lost 2 bases, J lost 7 bases, and 14 bases lay in between. The CDR3 spans 15 residues. Partial CDR3 DNA: TGTGCCAGCAGCTTATCTGCAGGGGCAGGTGAAAAA. Translating it yields CASSLSAGAGEK. The whole CDR3 is CASSLSAGAGEKLFF.

There are many counts of this clone. The read gets to within 3 residues of the CDR3 end, and the germline J gene fills in the rest. The chain recombines TRBV7-3 with TRBJ2-1, with TRBD2 identical over 8 bases. V was clipped by 5 bases and J by 9 bases; unmatched bases: 12. The length of the CDR3 is 15 residues. The germline V gene has CDR1 SGHTA and CDR2 FQGTGA. Partial CDR3 DNA: TGTGCCAGCAGCCCCTCGGGGGGGGCTTGGGGTGAG. As protein: CASSPSGGAWGE. The entire CDR3 reads CASSPSGGAWGEQFF.

In its sample, this clone was seen many times. The sequenced fragment ends 3 residues before the CDR3 boundary, so the rest is inferred from the germline J gene. V usage is TRBV28 and J usage is TRBJ1-2, with D possibly TRBD1 on 6 matching bases. V was shortened by 6 bases and J by 4 bases, with 18 bases between the two germline ends. This CDR3 comprises 15 residues. CDR1 is MDHEN and CDR2 is SYDVKM in the germline V gene. The sequenced part of the CDR3 DNA is TGTGCCAGCAGCCGATTACAGGGAAAATCCTATGGC. Its protein is CASSRLQGKSYG. The full CDR3 reads CASSRLQGKSYGYTF.

This clone was recorded at least ten times. The read ends 3 residues shy of where the CDR3 ends; the end is completed using the germline J gene. This chain links TRBV14 with TRBJ2-5; D gene uncertain. V lost 2 bases to trimming and J lost 4 bases, with 5 bases between them. Germline V gives CDR1 SGHDN, CDR2 FVKESK. The CDR3 sequence is 12 residues long. The CDR3: CASSQTVETQYF. CDR3 DNA (partial): TGTGCCAGCAGCCAAACGGTAGAGACC.

This clone was counted ten times or more. The read halts 3 residues ahead of the CDR3 end, with the missing end drawn from the germline J gene. The chain combines TRBV7-9 with TRBJ1-3; TRBD1 matches 10 bases. This CDR3 comprises 15 residues. CDR1 is SEHNR, CDR2 FQNEAQ, per germline (reference sequence). Losses at the gene ends were 5 bases for V and 8 bases for J; bases not matched to a gene: 9. The DNA read from the CDR3 is TGTGCCAGCAGCCCAAGACAGGGGGCTTGGGACACC. This translates into CASSPRQGAWDT. The full CDR3 protein reads CASSPRQGAWDTIYF. The full variable domain, with the rest looked up from reference TRBV7-9 and TRBJ1-3, is DTGVSQNPRHKITKRGQNVTFRCDPISEHNRLYWYRQTLGQGPEFLTYFQNEAQLEKSRLLSDRFSAERPKGSFSTLEIQRTEQGDSAMYLCASSPRQGAWDTIYFGEGSWLTVV.

On this clone: The read stops 3 residues short of the end of the CDR3; the missing end is completed from the germline J gene. The chain links TRBV11-2 to TRBJ1-6; TRBD1 agrees at 7 bases. The germline gives CDR1 SGHAT, CDR2 FQNNGV. J was trimmed by 10 bases and V by 3 bases; bases with no gene match: 3. This CDR3 comprises 13 residues. The CDR3 loop reads CASSLAGGSPLHF. CDR3 DNA (partial): TGTGCCAGCAGCTTGGCAGGGGGGTCACCC.

This clone was observed many times. The read comes to an end 3 residues before the CDR3 does, leaving the germline J gene to fill in the end. V and J are TRBV5-1 and TRBJ2-1; TRBD1 agrees at 7 bases. The CDR3 loop spans 14 amino acids. V dropped 0 bases and J dropped 3; count of bases not matched to a gene: 0. Looked up from germline, CDR1 is SGHRS and CDR2 is YFSETQ. CDR3 DNA, as far as it was read: TGCGCCAGCAGCTTGGGGGACAGCTACAATGAG. It yields the protein CASSLGDSYNE. The full CDR3 protein is CASSLGDSYNEQFF.

This clone was seen many times. The read halts 3 residues ahead of the CDR3 end, with the missing end drawn from the germline J gene. The gene calls are TRBV10-3 and TRBJ2-2, with 7 bases that match TRBD2. Looked up from germline, CDR1 is ENHRY and CDR2 is SYGVKD. The CDR3 consists of 16 residues. Trimming cost V 2 bases and J 1 base; bases outside gene matches: 4. CDR3 in amino acids: CAISEGLDLNTGELFF. CDR3 DNA (partial): TGTGCCATCAGTGAGGGACTAGACCTGAACACCGGGGAG.

This clone was seen at least ten times. The read comes to an end 3 residues before the CDR3 does, leaving the germline J gene to fill in the end. The genes are TRBV29-1 and TRBJ1-5, with D unclear. The V end was cut by 6 bases, the J end by 4 bases, with 13 bases between. Germline V gene lookup returns CDR1 SQVTM and CDR2 ANQGSEA. CDR3 length: 13 residues. Partial CDR3 DNA: TGCAGCGTCTCCGCTCGGGGAAATCAGCCC. Translating gives CSVSARGNQP. The full CDR3 protein reads CSVSARGNQPQHF.